These 27 T cell receptor beta chains were all obtained from the same sample, sequenced in a study of blood T cell repertoires in COVID-19. TCRdb's table, derived via immunoSEQ multiplex PCR, lists solely in-frame clones and lacks some. The sample lists approximately 24,000 clones; roughly 85% were seen once. Sequencing input: peripheral blood. These receptors originate from a human donor in a cohort sampled during active COVID-19.

The chain couples TRBV7-6 to TRBJ2-7, with 11 positions matching TRBD1. The CDR3 has 17 residues. With 2 bases clipped from V and 4 bases from J, the junction kept 10 bases outside the gene matches. Germline CDR1 SGHVS, CDR2 FNYEAQ. DNA of the CDR3: TGTGCCAGCAGCTTAACCAACCCGGGACAGGGGGTGTACGAGCAGTACTTC. This codes for CASSLTNPGQGVYEQYF.

V is TRBV28 and J is TRBJ1-5; 12 bases align to TRBD1. From germline, CDR1 is MDHEN and CDR2 SYDVKM. This CDR3 contains 16 residues. The ends lost 8 bases at V and 4 bases at J; junction bases unmatched: 9. CDR3 coding DNA: TGTGCCAGCGGAGGGAGGGACAGGGGGCCGAATCAGCCCCAGCATTTT. This translates into CASGGRDRGPNQPQHF.

The chain links TRBV11-2 to TRBJ2-7, with 8 positions matching TRBD2. CDR3 length equals 14 residues. The germline gives CDR1 SGHAT, CDR2 FQNNGV. The V and J ends lost 1 base and 5 bases, in that order; junction bases with no gene match: 4. The DNA for the CDR3 is TGTGCCAGCAGCTTAGTCGGGGGGGTAAACGAGCAGTACTTC. The encoded protein is CASSLVGGVNEQYF.

For the CDR3, the DNA is TGTGCCAGCAGCAAAGGACTAGCGGAACCTACCACAGATACGCAGTATTTT. It yields the protein CASSKGLAEPTTDTQYF. The V gene is TRBV5-6, the J gene TRBJ2-3; 10 bases fit TRBD2. CDR3 length equals 17 residues. V trimming: 4 bases; J trimming: 2 bases; junction bases outside the gene matches: 10. Germline loops: CDR1 SGHDT, CDR2 YYEEEE.

In its sample, this clone was seen a few times. The chain uses TRBV20-1 and TRBJ2-7; D may be TRBD1 (5 bases). Germline lookup yields CDR1 DFQATT and CDR2 SNEGSKA (reference sequence). Trimming cost V 8 bases and J 4 bases, with 9 bases left between them. This CDR3 is built from 10 residues. The CDR3 protein is CSTGVYEQYF. The CDR3 DNA reads as TGCAGTACAGGAGTTTACGAGCAGTACTTC.

This clone was detected only once. V usage is TRBV25-1 and J usage is TRBJ2-6; D unclear. Germline V gives CDR1 MGHDK, CDR2 SYGVNS. Trimming stripped 3 bases from V and 3 bases from J, with 9 bases between. The CDR3 loop spans 15 amino acids. In DNA, the CDR3 is TGTGCCAGCAGTGACAGGAAGAATGGGGCCAACGTCCTGACTTTC. Encoded protein: CASSDRKNGANVLTF.

This sequence joins TRBV6-5 and TRBJ1-5; tentative D call: TRBD1 (5 bases). The CDR3 is 14 amino acids. CDR1 is MNHEY and CDR2 is SVGAGI in the germline V gene. With 6 bases removed from V and 3 bases from J, the gap between germline ends came to 12 bases. CDR3 nucleotides: TGTGCCAGCAGAGATGCAGGGTCCAATCAGCCCCAGCATTTT. It encodes CASRDAGSNQPQHF.

The chain couples TRBV28 to TRBJ2-3; D unresolved. CDR3 length: 15 amino acids. CDR1 and CDR2 (germline): MDHEN, SYDVKM. V was trimmed by 4 bases and J by 2 bases, leaving 13 bases between them. CDR3 protein: CASSSRHLDTDTQYF. CDR3 sequence (DNA): TGTGCCAGCAGTTCCCGACACCTCGACACAGATACGCAGTATTTT.

In DNA, the CDR3 is TGCGCCAGCAGCCAAGGGTGGGGGGGGAATTACGAGCAGTACTTC. Amino acids: CASSQGWGGNYEQYF. This chain joins TRBV4-3 and TRBJ2-7; the match to TRBD2 covers 7 bases. Germline-derived CDR1 and CDR2 are LGHNA and YSLEER. Trimming removed 1 base from V and 4 bases from J; junction bases left unmatched: 7. The CDR3 is 15 amino acids.

The chain is built from TRBV12-3 or TRBV12-4 and TRBJ2-5, with D unresolved. The CDR3 runs to 12 residues. V gave up 3 bases and J gave up 3 bases, with 5 bases separating them. The chain's CDR3 is CASSFQEETQYF. DNA of the CDR3: TGTGCCAGCAGTTTCCAGGAAGAGACCCAGTACTTC.

The chain couples TRBV4-1 to TRBJ2-6, with 11 nucleotides matching TRBD1. Trimming took 0 bases from V and 0 from J; bases not matched to a gene: 13. The CDR3 contains 22 residues. Germline V CDR1 and CDR2: MGHRA, YSYEKL. CDR3 bases: TGCGCCAGCAGCCAAGAAGATCTCCTAAGGACAGGGGGCCTCTCTGGGGCCAACGTCCTGACTTTC. Amino acid sequence: CASSQEDLLRTGGLSGANVLTF.

This clone has a handful of counts. J is TRBJ1-3 and V is TRBV15; 8 positions match TRBD1. The junction had 9 bases not matched to a gene; V was cut back by 2 bases and J by 3 bases. The germline CDR1 and CDR2 sequences are LNHNV and YYDKDF (reference sequence). CDR3 size: 17 residues. The DNA for the CDR3 is TGTGCCACCAGCAGAAAAAGACAGGGGTTGATTGGAAACACCATATATTTT. It translates to CATSRKRQGLIGNTIYF.

The V gene is TRBV9, the J gene TRBJ2-6; D is perhaps TRBD1 (5 bases). Germline V gene data show CDR1 as SGDLS and CDR2 as YYNGEE. Trimming cost V 3 bases and J 0 bases, with 13 bases left between them. The CDR3 runs 17 residues. CDR3 region: CASSAVDRSSGANVLTF. The CDR3 nucleotides read TGTGCCAGCAGCGCCGTCGACAGAAGCTCTGGGGCCAACGTCCTGACTTTC.

The V gene is TRBV3-1 (or the pseudogene TRBV3-2), the J gene TRBJ2-1; possibly TRBD2 for D (6 bases). The CDR3 covers 15 residues. Trimming removed 4 bases from V and 3 bases from J, with 13 bases in between. Germline CDR1 LGHDT, CDR2 YNNKEL (reference sequence). CDR3 amino acids: CASSLNRDFYNEQFF. The DNA for the CDR3 is TGTGCCAGCAGCCTAAACCGGGACTTCTACAATGAGCAGTTCTTC.

The genes are TRBV7-9 and TRBJ2-3; D call uncertain. The V end was cut by 2 bases, the J end by 0 bases, with 3 bases between. The CDR3 has 13 amino acids. Germline V gene lookup returns CDR1 SEHNR and CDR2 FQNEAQ (reference sequence). The CDR3 bases are TGTGCCAGCAGCTTATATAGCACAGATACGCAGTATTTT. It yields the protein CASSLYSTDTQYF.

The chain employs TRBV19 and TRBJ1-1; no reliable D call. Germline-derived CDR1 and CDR2 are LNHDA and SQIVND (reference sequence). Trimming took 4 bases from V and 6 from J, leaving 12 bases between them. The CDR3 extends over 13 amino acids. The CDR3 loop reads CASSTRRTAEAFF. The CDR3 region has the DNA TGTGCCAGTAGTACCCGTCGAACGGCTGAAGCTTTCTTT. Variable domain in full (rest from reference TRBV19 and TRBJ1-1): DGGITQSPKYLFRKEGQNVTLSCEQNLNHDAMYWYRQDPGQGLRLIYYSQIVNDFQKGDIAEGYSVSREKKESFPLTVTSAQKNPTAFYLCASSTRRTAEAFFGQGTRLTVV.

The chain employs TRBV7-9 and TRBJ1-4, with D possibly matching TRBD1 (5 bases). V was shortened by 5 bases and J by 5 bases, with 18 bases between the two germline ends. The CDR3 covers 16 residues. CDR1 is SEHNR and CDR2 is FQNEAQ in the germline V gene (reference sequence). As DNA, the CDR3 is TGTGCCAGCAGCCCAATCTCAGGGATTTCAAATGAAAAACTGTTTTTT. Translating gives CASSPISGISNEKLFF.

The chain joins TRBV19 to TRBJ2-1; 10 bases match TRBD2. J was trimmed by 9 bases and V by 1 base; bases with no gene match: 6. The germline V gene encodes CDR1 LNHDA and CDR2 SQIVND (reference sequence). This CDR3 comprises 15 residues. The CDR3 DNA reads TGTGCCAGTAGTATAGGGCTAGCGGGAGCCGTTGAGCAGTTCTTC. Translation gives CASSIGLAGAVEQFF.

The chain has TRBV6-5 and TRBJ1-2, with 8 bases fitting TRBD1. The CDR3 runs to 13 residues. The V gene end was trimmed by 6 bases and the J gene end by 4 bases; junction bases not matched to a gene: 4. The germline V gene encodes CDR1 MNHEY and CDR2 SVGAGI. This CDR3 reads CASRSDRGYGYTF. The CDR3 region has the DNA TGTGCCAGCAGATCCGACAGGGGCTATGGCTACACCTTC.

This chain joins TRBV19 and TRBJ1-1, with 7 bases matching TRBD1. Trimming removed 5 bases from V and 0 bases from J; junction bases left unmatched: 6. The CDR3 extends over 15 amino acids. Germline-derived CDR1 and CDR2 are LNHDA and SQIVND (reference sequence). The chain's CDR3 is CASSSTGVLNTEAFF. CDR3 bases: TGTGCCAGTAGTTCCACAGGGGTATTGAACACTGAAGCTTTCTTT.

Only a few counts were recorded for this clone. J is TRBJ1-1 and V is TRBV7-2; no clear D. Germline V lookup: CDR1 SGHTA, CDR2 FQGNSA. The CDR3 consists of 16 residues. Trimming took off 1 base at V and 4 bases at J, with 16 bases between the two ends. Here the CDR3 DNA reads TGTGCCAGCAGCTTAGTTGTCGTGAGTCACCTCACTGAAGCTTTCTTT. Amino acids: CASSLVVVSHLTEAFF.

The genes are TRBV7-6 and TRBJ2-1, with 7 positions matching TRBD2. Per germline, CDR1 SGHVS and CDR2 FNYEAQ. V dropped 1 base and J dropped 8; count of bases not matched to a gene: 17. This CDR3 has 18 amino acids. CDR3 region: CASSLVISGQGGNDEQFF. The CDR3 nucleotides are TGTGCCAGCAGCTTAGTAATTAGCGGGCAAGGAGGGAACGATGAGCAGTTCTTC.

The V call is TRBV27, the J call TRBJ1-2; the D is unclear. The CDR3 length is 14 residues. Trimming left V 6 bases short and J 8 bases short, with 19 bases between. CDR1 is MNHEY, CDR2 SMNVEV, per germline (reference sequence). The CDR3 region is CASRPAGSLQGYTF. The CDR3 coding sequence is TGTGCCAGCAGGCCAGCGGGGTCCTTACAGGGCTACACCTTC.

The chain is built from TRBV5-1 and TRBJ2-7; TRBD1 matches 9 bases. Germline trimming cut 2 bases from V and 5 bases from J; bases unmatched to any gene: 8. Per germline, CDR1 SGHRS and CDR2 YFSETQ. CDR3 length equals 15 residues. This chain's CDR3 is CASSFYGQGRNEQYF. The DNA for the CDR3 is TGCGCCAGCAGCTTCTACGGACAGGGGAGAAACGAGCAGTACTTC.

This clone was seen only a few times. This chain connects TRBV7-8 to TRBJ1-1, with D uncertain. There are 14 residues in the CDR3. The V and J ends lost 1 base and 0 bases respectively, with 6 bases between them. CDR1 and CDR2 from the germline V gene are SGHVS and FQNEAQ. The CDR3 protein is CASSLVQMNTEAFF. The CDR3 DNA sequence: TGTGCCAGCAGCTTAGTTCAGATGAACACTGAAGCTTTCTTT.

CDR3 DNA: TGTGCCAGCAGTTCCTATCAGGGGGACTCCTACAATGAGCAGTTCTTC. Its protein product is CASSSYQGDSYNEQFF. This sequence joins TRBV6-6 and TRBJ2-1; TRBD1 matches at 7 bases. Germline V gene data show CDR1 as MNHNY and CDR2 as SVGAGI (reference sequence). The CDR3 runs 16 residues. Unmatched junction bases numbered 6, after V lost 4 bases and J lost 0 bases.

The chain links TRBV21-1 to TRBJ1-1; TRBD1 is taken as the D call from the table, unchecked against the DNA. TRBV21-1 is shown as a pseudogene. The CDR3 totals 16 residues. DNA of the CDR3: TGTGCCAGCAGCAAATATAGGACAGATATGAACACTGAAGCTTTCTTT. Its protein is CASSKYRTDMNTEAFF.